In its sample, the clone carrying this T cell receptor beta chain was seen a few times. Building the TCR beta libraries relied on iRepertoire HTBI primers, and CDR3 regions underwent Arm-PCR. TCRdb called the multiplex PCR reads again in MiXCR, with one record for every CDR3 protein. The sample gives a few hundred thousand distinct CDR3 sequences, approximately 23% of which show up once; 25% to 30% is in the top ten. The entry originates in a study of regulatory T cells in long-lasting Graves disease. Time point noted: persistent/refractory GD, antithyroid drugs over 5 years with positive TRAb. The TCR library was prepared using RNA isolated from PBMCs. Between the trimmed V and J ends, which lost 1 base and 5 bases, there was a span of 3 bases. CDR1 and CDR2 from the germline V gene are MNHEY and SVGAGI. The CDR3 loop spans 11 amino acids.

The TCR comes from a woman aged 40 to 50 with Graves disease. J is TRBJ2-7 and V is TRBV6-5; D gene unclear. The sample was peripheral blood mononuclear cells (PBMCs), taken when the disease was refractory, from a patient treated with antithyroid drugs. CDR3 nucleotides: TGTGCCAGCAGTTACTTCCACGAGCAGTACTTC. It translates to CASSYFHEQYF.